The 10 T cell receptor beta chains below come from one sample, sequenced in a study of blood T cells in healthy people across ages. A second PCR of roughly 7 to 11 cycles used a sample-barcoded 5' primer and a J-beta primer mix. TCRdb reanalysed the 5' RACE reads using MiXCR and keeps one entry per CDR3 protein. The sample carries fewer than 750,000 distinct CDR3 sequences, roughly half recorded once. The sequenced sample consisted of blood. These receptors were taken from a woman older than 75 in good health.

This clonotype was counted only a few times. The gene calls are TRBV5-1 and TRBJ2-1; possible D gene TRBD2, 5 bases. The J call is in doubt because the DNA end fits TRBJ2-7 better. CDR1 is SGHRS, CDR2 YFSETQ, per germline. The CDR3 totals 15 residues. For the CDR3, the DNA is TGCGCCAGCATAAGCGGCCTGAGCTCCTACAATGAGCAGTACTTC. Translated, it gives CASISGLSSYNEQYF.

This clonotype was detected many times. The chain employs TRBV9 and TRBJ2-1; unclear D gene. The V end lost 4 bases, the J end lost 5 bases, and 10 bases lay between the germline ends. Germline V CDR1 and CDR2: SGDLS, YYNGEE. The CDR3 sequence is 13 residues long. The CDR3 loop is CASSPLVDNEQFF. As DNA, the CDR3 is TGTGCCAGCAGCCCTTTGGTGGACAATGAGCAGTTCTTC.

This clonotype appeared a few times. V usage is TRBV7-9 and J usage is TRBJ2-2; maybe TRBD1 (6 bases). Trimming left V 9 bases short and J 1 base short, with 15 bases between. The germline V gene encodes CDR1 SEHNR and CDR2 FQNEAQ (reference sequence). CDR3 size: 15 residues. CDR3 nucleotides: TGTGCCAGTCCTCAGGGGAACGGGAACACCGGGGAGCTGTTTTTT. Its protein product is CASPQGNGNTGELFF.

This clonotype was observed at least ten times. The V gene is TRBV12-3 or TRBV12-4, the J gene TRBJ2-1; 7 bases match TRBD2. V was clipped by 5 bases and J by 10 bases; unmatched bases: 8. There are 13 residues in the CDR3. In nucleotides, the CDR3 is TGTGCCAGCAGTCCAATTGGGACTAACGAGCAGTTCTTC. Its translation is CASSPIGTNEQFF.

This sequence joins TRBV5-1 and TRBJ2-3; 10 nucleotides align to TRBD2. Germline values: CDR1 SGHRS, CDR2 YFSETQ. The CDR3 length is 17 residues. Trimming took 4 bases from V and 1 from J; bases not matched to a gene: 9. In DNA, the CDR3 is TGCGCCAGCAGCCCTCATCTAGCGGGAGAGGGCACAGATACGCAGTATTTT. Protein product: CASSPHLAGEGTDTQYF. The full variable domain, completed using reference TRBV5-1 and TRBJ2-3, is KAGVTQTPRYLIKTRGQQVTLSCSPISGHRSVSWYQQTPGQGLQFLFEYFSETQRNKGNFPGRFSGRQFSNSRSEMNVSTLELGDSALYLCASSPHLAGEGTDTQYFGPGTRLTVL.

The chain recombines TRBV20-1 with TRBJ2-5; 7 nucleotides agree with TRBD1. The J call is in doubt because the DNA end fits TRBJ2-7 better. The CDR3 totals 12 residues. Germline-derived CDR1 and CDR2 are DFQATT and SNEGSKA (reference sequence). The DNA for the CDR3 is TGCAGTGCTAGTCACGACAGGGTCGAGCAGTACTTC. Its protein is CSASHDRVEQYF.

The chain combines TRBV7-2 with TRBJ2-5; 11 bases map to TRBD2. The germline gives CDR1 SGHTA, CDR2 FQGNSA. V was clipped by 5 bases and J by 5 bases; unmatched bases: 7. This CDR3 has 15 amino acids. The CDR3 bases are TGTGCCAGCAGCCAATTAGCGGGGGGGAGGGAGACCCAGTACTTC. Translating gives CASSQLAGGRETQYF.

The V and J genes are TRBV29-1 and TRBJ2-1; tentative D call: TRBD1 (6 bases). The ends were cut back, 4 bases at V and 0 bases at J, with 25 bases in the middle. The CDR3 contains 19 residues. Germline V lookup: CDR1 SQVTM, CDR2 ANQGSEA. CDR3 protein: CSVGKHSGQSTSSYNEQFF. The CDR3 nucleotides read TGCAGCGTTGGGAAACACTCCGGACAGTCCACGAGCTCCTACAATGAGCAGTTCTTC.

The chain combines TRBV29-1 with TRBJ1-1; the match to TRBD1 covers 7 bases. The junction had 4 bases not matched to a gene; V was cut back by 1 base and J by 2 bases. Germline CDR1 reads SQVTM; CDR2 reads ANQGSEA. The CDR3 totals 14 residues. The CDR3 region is CSVEVTGANTEAFF. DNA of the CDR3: TGCAGCGTTGAAGTAACAGGGGCAAACACTGAAGCTTTCTTT.

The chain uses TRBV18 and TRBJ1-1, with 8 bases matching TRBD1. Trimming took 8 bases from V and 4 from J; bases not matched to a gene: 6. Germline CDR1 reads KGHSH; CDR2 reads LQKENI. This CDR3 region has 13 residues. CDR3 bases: TGTGCCAGCGGAAGGGACAGGCTCACTGAAGCTTTCTTT. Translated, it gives CASGRDRLTEAFF.